This TCR beta chain was sequenced in a study of beta chain features in type 1 diabetes. Study at large: Age and gender were similar between patients and healthy donors, as were cell yields. Study conclusions and caveats: Since sequencing was performed on cDNA, cells with high TCR expression could be over-represented. Shortening that was moderate but significant affected the TCRB CDR3s of Type 1 diabetes patients in all four CD4+ subsets.

Every isolated RNA sample was fully reverse transcribed, so sequencing captured expressed TCRB transcripts. TCRdb's copy holds only in-frame clones and misses some; the assay was immunoSEQ multiplex PCR. Altogether 120,000 to 150,000 clones are present, 13% being singletons, with the ten largest covering less than 1.5%. In its sample, this clone was seen a few times. The target antigen is unknown. The clonotype was recovered from a man younger than 35 with type 1 diabetes. Sequencing input: central memory CD4+ T cells from blood.

The CDR3 DNA is TGCGCCAGCCGCAACCCTAGCGGGGGGGAATACAATGAGCAGTTCTTC. Its translation is CASRNPSGGEYNEQFF. This rearrangement joins TRBV5-1 to TRBJ2-1, with 12 nucleotides matching TRBD2. Trimming cost V 7 bases and J 4 bases; bases outside gene matches: 9. Germline V lookup: CDR1 SGHRS, CDR2 YFSETQ. This CDR3 is built from 16 residues.